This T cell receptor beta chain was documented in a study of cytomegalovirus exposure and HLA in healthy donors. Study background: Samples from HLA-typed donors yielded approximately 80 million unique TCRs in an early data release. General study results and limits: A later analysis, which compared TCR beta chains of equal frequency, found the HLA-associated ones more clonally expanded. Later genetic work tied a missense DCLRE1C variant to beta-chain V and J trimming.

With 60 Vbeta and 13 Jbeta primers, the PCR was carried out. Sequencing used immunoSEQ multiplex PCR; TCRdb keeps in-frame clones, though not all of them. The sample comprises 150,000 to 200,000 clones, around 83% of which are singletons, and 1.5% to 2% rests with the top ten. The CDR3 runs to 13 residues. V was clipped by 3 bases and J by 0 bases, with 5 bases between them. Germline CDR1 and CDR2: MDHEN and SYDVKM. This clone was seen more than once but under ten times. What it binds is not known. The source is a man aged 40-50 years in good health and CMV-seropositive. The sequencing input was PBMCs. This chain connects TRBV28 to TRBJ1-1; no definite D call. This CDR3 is CASSFPMNTEAFF. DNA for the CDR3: TGTGCCAGCAGTTTCCCTATGAACACTGAAGCTTTCTTT.